This T cell receptor (beta chain) stems from a study of blood T cell repertoires in COVID-19. The protocol was immunoSEQ multiplex PCR, while the TCRdb copy is restricted to in-frame clones and leaves out a portion. The sample lists a few hundred thousand clones, roughly 87% occurring once. Germline CDR1 is SNHLY and CDR2 is FYNNEI. The CDR3 covers 14 residues. Trimming removed 7 bases from V and 0 bases from J, with 10 bases in between. Those enrolled, adults aged 18 to 89 years, came from about 24 US areas. Sequenced: PBMCs or T cells enriched from blood (not recorded which). This sequence joins TRBV2 and TRBJ1-3; D is unclear. The clonotype comes from a man aged 18-30 years with acute COVID-19. CDR3 DNA: TGTGCCAGCACGTCGGGATACTCTGGAAACACCATATATTTT. Protein sequence: CASTSGYSGNTIYF. Full variable domain (rest looked up from reference TRBV2 and TRBJ1-3): EPEVTQTPSHQVTQMGQEVILRCVPISNHLYFYWYRQILGQKVEFLVSFYNNEISEKSEIFDDQFSVERPDGSNFTLKIRSTKLEDSAMYFCASTSGYSGNTIYFGEGSWLTVV.